This T cell receptor (beta chain) was identified in a study of response to subunit inactivated influenza vaccine. Notes on the study in general: With each seasonal influenza vaccination, the authors suggested, few new T cells are recruited.

The germline CDR1 and CDR2 sequences are SGHNT and YYREEE (reference sequence). V was shortened by 3 bases and J by 5 bases, with 17 bases between the two germline ends. The length of the CDR3 is 15 residues. On this clonotype: Its antigen remains unidentified.

From the RT-PCR reads, TCRdb called clonotypes with MiXCR, one entry per CDR3 protein. The top ten hold about 8% of the sample, which has just under 250,000 distinct CDR3 sequences, 12% seen once. V gene TRBV5-4 combines with J gene TRBJ2-5; no clear D. The sequences come from non-naive T cells sorted from PBMCs, collected 14 to 15 days before vaccination. This receptor was obtained from a man in his forties or fifties who received an inactivated influenza vaccine. The DNA of the CDR3 is TGTGCCAGCAGCTCGGTGGGCCCTTCCGCGGAGACCCAGTACTTC. The encoded protein is CASSSVGPSAETQYF.